This T cell receptor (beta chain) was sequenced for a study of breast tumors, draining lymph nodes, adjacent tissues (dated by TCRdb to the mid-2010s). For the study in its entirety: In breast cancer patients, the study compared the TCR beta repertoires of tumor, adjacent nontumor tissue and axillary lymph nodes. In human breast cancer, the study set out to assess how tumor, surrounding tissue and draining lymph node repertoires relate to one another and whether T cells might be exchanged between them. The investigation overall reported the following: T-cell repertoire diversity in tumors was found to be lower than in lymph nodes but higher than in nontumor tissue, and preferential V and J gene usage was observed. The conclusion that tumor T cells originate in lymph nodes was framed as consistent with a hypothesis rather than directly demonstrated. The data were considered consistent with most tumor T cells being derived from the lymph node and subsequently expanding within tumor tissue. Tumor and nontumor tissue repertoires were found to be significantly more similar in luminal-like than in basal-like breast cancer.

Adjacent samples consisted of nontumor breast tissue surrounding the tumor. For this clonotype: Its antigen target is currently unknown. An end of the junction differs from the germline gene, which may be a read error.

The sequencer listed for this sample is Illumina HiSeq 2000. Multiplex PCR amplification was used to generate the TCR beta chain libraries. High-throughput sequencing was used to analyze the amplified TCR beta chain products. The raw public data were reprocessed by TCRdb itself: fastp quality trimming at Q25, MiXCR clonotype calling, in-frame beta chains only. Rows merge per CDR3 protein into single entries with the most common DNA and genes. The sample yields about 13,000 distinct CDR3 sequences; around three fifths were counted once. Approximately 49% of the sample rests with the top ten. Inclusive of the bounding cysteine and phenylalanine, the CDR3 is 13 residues long. Here the CDR3 DNA is all that survives: 39 bases in frame from base 1. CDR1 and CDR2 are read off the germline V gene as SGDLS and YYNGEE.

The source material was tumor-adjacent breast tissue. The chain links TRBV9 with TRBJ2-5; too little of a D gene remains to name it. This TCR came from a female donor with breast cancer. Some clones in this sample may be carry-over from other donors' samples. The CDR3 here reads CASSSAGQESQYF. The DNA is TGTGCCAGCAGCTCAGCCGGGCAAGAGTCCCAGTACTTC.